This TCR beta chain appears in the sequencing data of a study of cytomegalovirus exposure and HLA in healthy donors. Whole-study findings and limits: Reported results showed that the classifier diagnosed cytomegalovirus status with high specificity and sensitivity.

CDR3 length: 17 residues. V lost 0 bases, J lost 2 bases, and 15 bases lay in between. CDR1 and CDR2 (germline): LNHNV, YYDKDF (reference sequence). Remarks on this clone: The antigen remains undetermined.

PCR used 60 Vbeta primers and 13 Jbeta primers. Produced via immunoSEQ multiplex PCR; TCRdb's table is partial and in-frame only. This table holds over 100,000 clones, approximately 76% found once. This clonotype was obtained from a woman aged 18-35 years in good health and CMV-seropositive. The chain joins TRBV15 to TRBJ2-3; a possible D gene is TRBD2 (7 bases). Source material: PBMCs. Here the CDR3 DNA reads TGTGCCACCAGCAGAGATCGGGGGGCCGGCCTCACAGATACGCAGTATTTT. Protein sequence: CATSRDRGAGLTDTQYF.